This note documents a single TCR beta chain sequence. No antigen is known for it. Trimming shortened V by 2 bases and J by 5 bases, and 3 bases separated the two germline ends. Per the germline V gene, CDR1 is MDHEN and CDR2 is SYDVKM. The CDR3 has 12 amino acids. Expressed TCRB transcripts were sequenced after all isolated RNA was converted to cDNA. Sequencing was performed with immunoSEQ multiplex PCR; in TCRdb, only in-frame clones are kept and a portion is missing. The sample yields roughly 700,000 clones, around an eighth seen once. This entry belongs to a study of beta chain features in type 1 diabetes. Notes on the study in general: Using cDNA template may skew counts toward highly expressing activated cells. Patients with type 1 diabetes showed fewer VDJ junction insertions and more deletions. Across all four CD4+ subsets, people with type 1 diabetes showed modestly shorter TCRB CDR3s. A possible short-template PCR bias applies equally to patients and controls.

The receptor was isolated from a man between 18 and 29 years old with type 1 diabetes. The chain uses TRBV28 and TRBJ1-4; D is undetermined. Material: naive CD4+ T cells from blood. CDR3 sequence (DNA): TGTGCCAGCAGTTTACCCAATGAAAAACTGTTTTTT. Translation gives CASSLPNEKLFF.